The clone carrying this TCR beta chain was seen a handful of times. This sample was taken from a study of blood T cell repertoires in COVID-19. In the original analysis: From reference gene primer amplification, estimates of nucleated cell counts were derived. Generated by immunoSEQ multiplex PCR, the TCRdb table keeps only in-frame clones and is missing some. V and J calls plus clone size are reproduced from that table; the DNA served to infer D and trimming. This sample has roughly 110,000 clones, with 70% to 75% found just once. The V segment lost 7 bases and the J segment 2 bases; nucleotides outside the gene matches: 13. Germline values: CDR1 SQVTM, CDR2 ANQGSEA. CDR3 size: 16 residues.

The sequence was obtained from a human donor with acute or convalescent COVID-19. The donor label of this sample is uncertain. Sequencing was done on a sample of peripheral blood. This chain uses TRBV29-1 with TRBJ1-2, with 10 bases aligning to TRBD1. Here the CDR3 reads CSADRGLSPSNYGYTF. CDR3 in DNA: TGCAGCGCTGACAGGGGGCTATCCCCCTCAAACTATGGCTACACCTTC.